This T cell receptor (beta chain) originates from a study of graft-versus-host responses after intestinal transplantation. Comments on this clone: Its antigen is not known.

Notes on the study in general: Circulating GvH clones peaking coincided with falling HvG clones soon after transplant. Detection of GvH clones occurred in recipient marrow, and some had their first appearance in ileum or blood.

Libraries were prepared by immunoSEQ multiplex PCR; TCRdb keeps only in-frame clonotypes and omits some of them. The data contain more than 65,000 clones, over 75% of them seen just once; the ten biggest clones take up nearly 0.4%. V lost 5 bases and J lost 7, with 9 bases in between. The germline gives CDR1 SGHTA, CDR2 FQGNSA. This CDR3 is 12 amino acids long. Sequencing used unstimulated CD4+ T cells sorted from spleen or lymph node cells, obtained before transplant. This chain connects TRBV7-2 to TRBJ2-1; D is ambiguous. The TCR originated in a human donor who was the organ donor for an intestinal transplant. This CDR3 reads CASSLTRNEQFF. In nucleotides, the CDR3 is TGTGCCAGCAGCCTCACTCGGAATGAGCAGTTCTTC.